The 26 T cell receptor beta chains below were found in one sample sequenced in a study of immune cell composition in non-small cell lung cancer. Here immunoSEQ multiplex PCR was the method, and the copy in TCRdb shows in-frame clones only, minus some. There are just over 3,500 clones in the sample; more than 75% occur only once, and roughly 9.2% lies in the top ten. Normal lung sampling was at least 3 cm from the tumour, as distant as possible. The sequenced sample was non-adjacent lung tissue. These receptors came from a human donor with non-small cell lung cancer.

CDR3 DNA: TGTGCCTGGAGTTGGGGAGGGGGAAGCTCTGGAAACACCATATATTTT. Translation gives CAWSWGGGSSGNTIYF. The rearrangement joins TRBV30 to TRBJ1-3; TRBD1 might be the D (6 bases). The CDR3 spans 16 residues. Germline V gene data show CDR1 as GTSNPN and CDR2 as SVGIG (reference sequence). V lost 2 bases and J lost 0, with 14 bases in between.

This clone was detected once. The CDR3 region has the DNA TGTGCCAGCAGCTCACAGAGGTGGGGCCAGGGAAGCACAGATACGCAGTATTTT. This gives the protein CASSSQRWGQGSTDTQYF. The J gene is TRBJ2-3, the V gene TRBV7-6; D perhaps matches TRBD1 (5 bases). CDR3 size: 18 residues. Germline lookup yields CDR1 SGHVS and CDR2 FNYEAQ. V lost 4 bases, J lost 0 bases, and 20 bases lay in between.

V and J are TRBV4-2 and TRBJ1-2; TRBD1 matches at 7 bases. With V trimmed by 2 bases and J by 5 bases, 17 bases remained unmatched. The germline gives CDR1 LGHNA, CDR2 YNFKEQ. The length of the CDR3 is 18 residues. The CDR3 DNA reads TGTGCCAGCAGCCAACTGTCCCAGGTGGGACAGCTAAATTATGGCTACACCTTC. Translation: CASSQLSQVGQLNYGYTF.

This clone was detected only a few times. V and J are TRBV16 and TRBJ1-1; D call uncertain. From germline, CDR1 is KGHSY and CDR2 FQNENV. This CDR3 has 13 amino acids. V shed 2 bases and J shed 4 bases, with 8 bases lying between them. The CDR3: CASSQRPGTEAFF. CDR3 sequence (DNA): TGTGCCAGCAGCCAACGCCCAGGCACTGAAGCTTTCTTT.

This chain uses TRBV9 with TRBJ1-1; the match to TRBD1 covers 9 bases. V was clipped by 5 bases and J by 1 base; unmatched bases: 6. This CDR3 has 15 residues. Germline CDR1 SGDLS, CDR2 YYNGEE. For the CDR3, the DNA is TGTGCCAGCAGTTTGTTGGGACAGGGGAACACTGAAGCTTTCTTT. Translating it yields CASSLLGQGNTEAFF.

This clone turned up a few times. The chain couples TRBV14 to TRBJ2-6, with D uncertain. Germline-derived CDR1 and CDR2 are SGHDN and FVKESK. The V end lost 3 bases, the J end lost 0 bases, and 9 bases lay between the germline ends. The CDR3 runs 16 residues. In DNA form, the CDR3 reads TGTGCCAGCAGCCAGCTATGGAGCTCTGGGGCCAACGTCCTGACTTTC. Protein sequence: CASSQLWSSGANVLTF.

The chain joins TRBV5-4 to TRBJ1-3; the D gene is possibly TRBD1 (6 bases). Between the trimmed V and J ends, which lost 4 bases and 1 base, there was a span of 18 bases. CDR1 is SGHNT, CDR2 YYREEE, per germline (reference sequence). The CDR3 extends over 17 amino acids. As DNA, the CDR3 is TGTGCCAGCAGCCCACATGGGGGGGCGATTTCTGGAAACACCATATATTTT. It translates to CASSPHGGAISGNTIYF.

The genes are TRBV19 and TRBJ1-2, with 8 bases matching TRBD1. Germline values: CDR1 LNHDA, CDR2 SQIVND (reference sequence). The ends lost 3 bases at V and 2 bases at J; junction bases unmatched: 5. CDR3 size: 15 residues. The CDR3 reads CASSILRQGNYGYTF. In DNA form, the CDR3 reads TGTGCCAGTAGTATTCTTCGACAGGGGAACTATGGCTACACCTTC.

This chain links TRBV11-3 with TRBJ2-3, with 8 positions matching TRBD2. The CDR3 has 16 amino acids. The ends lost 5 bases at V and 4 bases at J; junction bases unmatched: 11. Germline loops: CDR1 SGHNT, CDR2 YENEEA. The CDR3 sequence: CASSRRVGGGPDTQYF. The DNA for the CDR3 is TGTGCCAGCAGCCGCCGCGTCGGGGGGGGCCCAGATACGCAGTATTTT.

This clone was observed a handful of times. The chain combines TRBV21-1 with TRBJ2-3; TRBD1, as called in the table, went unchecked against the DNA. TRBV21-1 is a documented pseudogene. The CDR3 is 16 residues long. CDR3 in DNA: TGTGCCAGCAGCAAAGTCAGGAACAGGAACCCAGATACGCAGTATTTT. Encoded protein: CASSKVRNRNPDTQYF.

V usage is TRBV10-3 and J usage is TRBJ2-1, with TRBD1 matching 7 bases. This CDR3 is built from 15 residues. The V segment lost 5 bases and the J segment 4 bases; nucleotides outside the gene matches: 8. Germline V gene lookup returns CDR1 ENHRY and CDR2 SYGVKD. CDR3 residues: CAISWTGWAYNEQFF. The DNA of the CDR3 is TGTGCCATCAGTTGGACAGGATGGGCTTACAATGAGCAGTTCTTC.

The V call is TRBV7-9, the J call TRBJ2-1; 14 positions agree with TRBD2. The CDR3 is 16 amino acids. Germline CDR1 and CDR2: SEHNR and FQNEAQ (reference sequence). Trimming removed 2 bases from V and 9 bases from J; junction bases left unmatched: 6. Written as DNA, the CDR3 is TGTGCCAGCAGCTTATCCGGGACTAGCGGGAGAGGTGAGCAGTTCTTC. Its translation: CASSLSGTSGRGEQFF.

The CDR3, as DNA: TGTGCCAGCAGCTTATCGGTACTTACGAGCTCCTACGAGCAGTACTTC. It specifies CASSLSVLTSSYEQYF. The genes are TRBV7-2 and TRBJ2-5, with D unresolved. The J call may be faulty, since TRBJ2-7 better matches the DNA end. CDR3 length: 16 residues. The germline V gene has CDR1 SGHTA and CDR2 FQGNSA.

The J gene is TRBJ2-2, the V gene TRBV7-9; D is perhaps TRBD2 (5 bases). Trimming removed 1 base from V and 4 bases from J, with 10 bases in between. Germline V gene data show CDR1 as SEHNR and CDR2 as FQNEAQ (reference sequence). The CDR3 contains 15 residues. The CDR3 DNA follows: TGTGCCAGCAGCTTAGTTTGGAGGTTCACCGGGGAGCTGTTTTTT. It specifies CASSLVWRFTGELFF. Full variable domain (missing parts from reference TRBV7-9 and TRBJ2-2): DTGVSQNPRHKITKRGQNVTFRCDPISEHNRLYWYRQTLGQGPEFLTYFQNEAQLEKSRLLSDRFSAERPKGSFSTLEIQRTEQGDSAMYLCASSLVWRFTGELFFGEGSRLTVL.

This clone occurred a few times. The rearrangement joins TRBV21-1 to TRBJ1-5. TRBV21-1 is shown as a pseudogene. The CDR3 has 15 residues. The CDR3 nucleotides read TGTGCCAGCACCTCTCAGACTCCTACCCACCAGCCCCAGCATTTT. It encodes CASTSQTPTHQPQHF.

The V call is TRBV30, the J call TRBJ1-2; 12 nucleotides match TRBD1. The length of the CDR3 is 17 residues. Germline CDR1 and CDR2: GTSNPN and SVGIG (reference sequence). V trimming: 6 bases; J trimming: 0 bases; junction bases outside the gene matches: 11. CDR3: CACPRDRGQTSNYGYTF. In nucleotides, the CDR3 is TGTGCCTGCCCCCGGGACAGGGGGCAAACTTCTAACTATGGCTACACCTTC.

CDR3 in DNA: TGTGCCAGCAGCTTACGGGCACCGGGACTAGCGGATAGCTCCTACGAGCAGTACTTC. Translation gives CASSLRAPGLADSSYEQYF. The rearrangement joins TRBV7-9 to TRBJ2-7, with 11 bases lining up with TRBD2. CDR3 length: 19 amino acids. V lost 2 bases and J lost 0; bases outside the gene matches: 12. In germline, CDR1 is SEHNR, CDR2 FQNEAQ (reference sequence).

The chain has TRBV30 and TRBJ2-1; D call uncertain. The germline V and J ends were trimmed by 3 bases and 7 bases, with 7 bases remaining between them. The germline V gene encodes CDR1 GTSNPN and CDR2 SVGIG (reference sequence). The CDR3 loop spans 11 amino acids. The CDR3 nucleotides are TGTGCCTGGAGCCAGGAAAATGAGCAGTTCTTC. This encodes CAWSQENEQFF.

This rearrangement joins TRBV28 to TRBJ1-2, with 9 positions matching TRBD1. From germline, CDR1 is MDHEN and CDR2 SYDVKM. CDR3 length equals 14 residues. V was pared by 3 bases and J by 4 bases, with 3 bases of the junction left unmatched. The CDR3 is CASSFGTGPYGYTF. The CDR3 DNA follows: TGTGCCAGCAGTTTCGGGACAGGGCCCTATGGCTACACCTTC.

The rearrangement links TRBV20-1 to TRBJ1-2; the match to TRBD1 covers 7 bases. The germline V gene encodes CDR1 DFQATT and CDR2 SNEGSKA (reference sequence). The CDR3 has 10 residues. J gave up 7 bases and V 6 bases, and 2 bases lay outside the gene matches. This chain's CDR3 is CSAPGGGYTF. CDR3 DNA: TGCAGTGCACCAGGGGGTGGCTACACCTTC.

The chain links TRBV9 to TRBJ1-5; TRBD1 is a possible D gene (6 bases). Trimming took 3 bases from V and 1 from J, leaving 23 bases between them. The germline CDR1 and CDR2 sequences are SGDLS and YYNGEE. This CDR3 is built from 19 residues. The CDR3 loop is CASSAGDRSGGASNQPQHF. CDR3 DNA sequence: TGTGCCAGCAGCGCAGGAGATAGGTCTGGGGGGGCAAGCAATCAGCCCCAGCATTTT. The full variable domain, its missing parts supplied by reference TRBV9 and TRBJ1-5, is DSGVTQTPKHLITATGQRVTLRCSPRSGDLSVYWYQQSLDQGLQFLIQYYNGEERAKGNILERFSAQQFPDLHSELNLSSLELGDSALYFCASSAGDRSGGASNQPQHFGDGTRLSIL.

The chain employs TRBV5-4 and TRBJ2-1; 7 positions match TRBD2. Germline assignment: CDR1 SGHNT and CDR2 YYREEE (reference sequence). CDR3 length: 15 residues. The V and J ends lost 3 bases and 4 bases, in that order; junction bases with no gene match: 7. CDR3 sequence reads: CASSWGREGYNEQFF. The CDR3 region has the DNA TGTGCCAGCAGCTGGGGAAGGGAGGGTTACAATGAGCAGTTCTTC.

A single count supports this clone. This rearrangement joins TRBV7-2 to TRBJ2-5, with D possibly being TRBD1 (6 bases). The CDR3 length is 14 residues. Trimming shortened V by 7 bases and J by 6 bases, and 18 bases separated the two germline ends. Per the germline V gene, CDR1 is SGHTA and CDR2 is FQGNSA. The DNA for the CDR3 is TGTGCCAGCACCAAAGAACAGGGAAGTCAGACCCAGTACTTC. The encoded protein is CASTKEQGSQTQYF.

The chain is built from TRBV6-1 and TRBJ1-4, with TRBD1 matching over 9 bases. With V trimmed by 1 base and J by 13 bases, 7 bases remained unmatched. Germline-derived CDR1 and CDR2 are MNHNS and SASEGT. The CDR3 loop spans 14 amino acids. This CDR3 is CASSEGDRVVLLFF. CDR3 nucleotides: TGTGCCAGCAGTGAAGGGGACAGGGTCGTTTTACTGTTTTTT.

The DNA of the CDR3 is TGTGCCAGCAGTTCGGCGGGAGCTGGCACAGATACGCAGTATTTT. Protein sequence: CASSSAGAGTDTQYF. The gene calls are TRBV28 and TRBJ2-3; 7 nucleotides agree with TRBD2. Germline V gene data show CDR1 as MDHEN and CDR2 as SYDVKM. Trimming cost V 4 bases and J 1 base; bases outside gene matches: 5. The CDR3 contains 15 residues.

CDR3 DNA sequence: TGTGCCAGCAGCCGGTACAGGGATAAGGGCAATGAGCAGTTCTTC. Its translation is CASSRYRDKGNEQFF. The chain employs TRBV14 and TRBJ2-1; tentative D call: TRBD1 (6 bases). The ends were cut back, 4 bases at V and 6 bases at J, with 16 bases in the middle. Per germline, CDR1 SGHDN and CDR2 FVKESK. The CDR3 sequence is 15 residues long.